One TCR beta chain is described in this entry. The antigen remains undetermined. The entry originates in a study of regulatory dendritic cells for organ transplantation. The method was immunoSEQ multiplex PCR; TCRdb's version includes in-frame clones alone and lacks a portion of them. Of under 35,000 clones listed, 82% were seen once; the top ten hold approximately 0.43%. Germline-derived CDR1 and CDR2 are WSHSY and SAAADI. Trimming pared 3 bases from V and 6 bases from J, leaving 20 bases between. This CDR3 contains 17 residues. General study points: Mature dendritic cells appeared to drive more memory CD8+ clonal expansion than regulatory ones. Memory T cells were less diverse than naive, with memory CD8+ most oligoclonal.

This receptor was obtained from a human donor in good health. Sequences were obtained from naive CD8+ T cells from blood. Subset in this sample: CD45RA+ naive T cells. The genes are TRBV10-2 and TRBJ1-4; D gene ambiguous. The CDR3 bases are TGCGCCAGCAGTGAAGAGGTAGATCCTAGTATGGATGAAAAACTGTTTTTT. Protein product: CASSEEVDPSMDEKLFF.